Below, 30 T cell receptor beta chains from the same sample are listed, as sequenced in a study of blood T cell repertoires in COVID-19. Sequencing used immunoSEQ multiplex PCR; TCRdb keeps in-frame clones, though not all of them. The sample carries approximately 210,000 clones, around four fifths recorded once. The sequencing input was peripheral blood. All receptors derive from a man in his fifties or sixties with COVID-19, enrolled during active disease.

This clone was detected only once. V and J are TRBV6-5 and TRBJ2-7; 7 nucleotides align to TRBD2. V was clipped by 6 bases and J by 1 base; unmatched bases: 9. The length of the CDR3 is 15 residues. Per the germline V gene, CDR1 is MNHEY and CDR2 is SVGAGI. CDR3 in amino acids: CASRRGSGFSYEQYF. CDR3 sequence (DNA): TGTGCCAGCAGGCGTGGTAGCGGGTTTTCCTACGAGCAGTACTTC.

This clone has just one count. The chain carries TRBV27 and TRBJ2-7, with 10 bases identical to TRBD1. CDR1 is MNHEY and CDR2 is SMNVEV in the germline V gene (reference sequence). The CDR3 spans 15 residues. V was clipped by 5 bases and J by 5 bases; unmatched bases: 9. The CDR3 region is CASSPRDRGGNEQYF. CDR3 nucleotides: TGTGCCAGCAGTCCCCGGGACAGGGGTGGAAACGAGCAGTACTTC.

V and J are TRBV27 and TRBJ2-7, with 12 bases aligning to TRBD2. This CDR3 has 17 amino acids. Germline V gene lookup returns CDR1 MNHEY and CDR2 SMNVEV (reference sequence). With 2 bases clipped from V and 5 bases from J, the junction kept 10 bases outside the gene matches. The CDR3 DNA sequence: TGTGCCAGCAGTTTAAGGAGGATACTAGCGGGAGGCCACGAGCAGTACTTC. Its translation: CASSLRRILAGGHEQYF.

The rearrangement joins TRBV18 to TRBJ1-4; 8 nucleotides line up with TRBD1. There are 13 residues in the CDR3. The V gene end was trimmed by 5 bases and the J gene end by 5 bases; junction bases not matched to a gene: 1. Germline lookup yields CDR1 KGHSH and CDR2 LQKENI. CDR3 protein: CASSDRGNEKLFF. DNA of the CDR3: TGTGCCAGCTCAGACAGGGGAAATGAAAAACTGTTTTTT.

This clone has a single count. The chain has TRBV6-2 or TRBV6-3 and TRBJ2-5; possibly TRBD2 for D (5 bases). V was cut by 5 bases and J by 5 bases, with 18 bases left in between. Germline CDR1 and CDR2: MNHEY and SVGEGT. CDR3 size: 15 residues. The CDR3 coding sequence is TGTGCCAGCAGTCGGCAGCGGCTTAGGGTTGAGACCCAGTACTTC. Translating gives CASSRQRLRVETQYF.

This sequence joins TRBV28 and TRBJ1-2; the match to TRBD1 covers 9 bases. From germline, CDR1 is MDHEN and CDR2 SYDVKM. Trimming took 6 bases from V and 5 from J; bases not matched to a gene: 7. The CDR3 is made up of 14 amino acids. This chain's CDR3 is CASRARTGVYGYTF. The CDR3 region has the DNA TGTGCCAGCAGGGCTCGGACAGGGGTTTATGGCTACACCTTC.

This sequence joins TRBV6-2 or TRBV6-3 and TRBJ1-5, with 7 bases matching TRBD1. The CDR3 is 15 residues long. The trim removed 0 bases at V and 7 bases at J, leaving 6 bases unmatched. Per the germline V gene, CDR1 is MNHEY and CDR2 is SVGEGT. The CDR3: CASSYSTRGEQPQHF. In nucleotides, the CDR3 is TGTGCCAGCAGTTACTCGACCAGGGGGGAACAGCCCCAGCATTTT.

The CDR3 sequence: CASSLIASNQPQHF. The CDR3 DNA sequence: TGTGCCAGCAGCCTAATTGCTAGCAATCAGCCCCAGCATTTT. V is TRBV5-5 and J is TRBJ1-5; D unclear. V was pared by 4 bases and J by 0 bases, with 8 bases between. The CDR3 runs 14 residues. CDR1 SGHKS and CDR2 YYEKEE come from the germline V gene (reference sequence).

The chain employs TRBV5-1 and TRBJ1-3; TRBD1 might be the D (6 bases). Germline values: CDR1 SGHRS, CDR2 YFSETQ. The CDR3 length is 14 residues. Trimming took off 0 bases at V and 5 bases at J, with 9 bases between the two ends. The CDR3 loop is CASSLDGGRNTIYF. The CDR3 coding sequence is TGCGCCAGCAGCTTGGATGGGGGCAGAAACACCATATATTTT.

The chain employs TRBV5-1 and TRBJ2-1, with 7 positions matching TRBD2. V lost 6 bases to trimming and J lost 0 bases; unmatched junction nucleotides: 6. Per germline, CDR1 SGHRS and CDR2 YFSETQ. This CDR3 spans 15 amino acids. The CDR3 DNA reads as TGCGCCAGCATCCGGGGGGATAGCTCCTACAATGAGCAGTTCTTC. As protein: CASIRGDSSYNEQFF.

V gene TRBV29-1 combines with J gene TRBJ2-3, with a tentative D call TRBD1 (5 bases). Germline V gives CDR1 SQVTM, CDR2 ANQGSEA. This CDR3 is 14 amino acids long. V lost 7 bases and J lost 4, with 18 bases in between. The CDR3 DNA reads TGCAGCGCGTTGAGTCCCCAGGGTCCAGATACGCAGTATTTT. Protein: CSALSPQGPDTQYF.

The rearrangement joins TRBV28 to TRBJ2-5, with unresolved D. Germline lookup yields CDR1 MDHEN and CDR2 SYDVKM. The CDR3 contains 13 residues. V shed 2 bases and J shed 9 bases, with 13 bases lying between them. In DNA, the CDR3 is TGTGCCAGCAGTTTAATCAGGCCCCCCGCCCAGTACTTC. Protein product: CASSLIRPPAQYF.

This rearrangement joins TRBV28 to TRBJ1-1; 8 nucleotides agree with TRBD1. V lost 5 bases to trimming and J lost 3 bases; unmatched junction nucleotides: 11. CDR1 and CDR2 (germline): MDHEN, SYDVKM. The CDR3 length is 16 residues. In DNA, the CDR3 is TGTGCCAGCAGTCCTTCCAGGGGGCGAGTGGACACTGAAGCTTTCTTT. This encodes CASSPSRGRVDTEAFF. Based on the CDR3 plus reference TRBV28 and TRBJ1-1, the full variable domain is DVKVTQSSRYLVKRTGEKVFLECVQDMDHENMFWYRQDPGLGLRLIYFSYDVKMKEKGDIPEGYSVSREKKERFSLILESASTNQTSMYLCASSPSRGRVDTEAFFGQGTRLTVV.

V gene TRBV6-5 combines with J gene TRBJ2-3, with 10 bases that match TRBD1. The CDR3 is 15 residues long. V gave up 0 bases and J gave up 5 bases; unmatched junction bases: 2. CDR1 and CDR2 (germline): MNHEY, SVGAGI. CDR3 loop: CASSYSGQGKDTQYF. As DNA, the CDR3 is TGTGCCAGCAGTTACTCGGGACAGGGGAAAGATACGCAGTATTTT.

CDR3 bases: TGTGCCAGCAGCGTTTACACTGAAGCTTTCTTT. Protein: CASSVYTEAFF. V gene TRBV12-3 or TRBV12-4 combines with J gene TRBJ1-1; D ambiguous. V was pared by 6 bases and J by 3 bases, with 5 bases between. CDR3 length equals 11 residues.

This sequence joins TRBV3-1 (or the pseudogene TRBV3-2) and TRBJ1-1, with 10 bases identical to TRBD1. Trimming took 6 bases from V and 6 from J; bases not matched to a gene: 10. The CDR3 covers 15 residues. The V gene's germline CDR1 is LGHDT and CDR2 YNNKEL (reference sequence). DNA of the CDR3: TGTGCCAGCAGATCTTGGGACAGGGGCAGGGCTGAAGCTTTCTTT. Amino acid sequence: CASRSWDRGRAEAFF.

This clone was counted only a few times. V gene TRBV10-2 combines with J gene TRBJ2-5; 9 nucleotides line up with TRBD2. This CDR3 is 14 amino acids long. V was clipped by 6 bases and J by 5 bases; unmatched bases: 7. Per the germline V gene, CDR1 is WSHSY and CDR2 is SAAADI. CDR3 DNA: TGCGCCAGCAGGTCGGGACTAGCTTTGGAGACCCAGTACTTC. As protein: CASRSGLALETQYF.

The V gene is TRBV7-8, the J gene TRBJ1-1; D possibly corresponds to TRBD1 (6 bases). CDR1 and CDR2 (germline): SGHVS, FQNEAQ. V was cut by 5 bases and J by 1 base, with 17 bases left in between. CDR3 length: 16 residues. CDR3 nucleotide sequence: TGTGCCAGCAGCCAACCCACCGGGACACCGAACACTGAAGCTTTCTTT. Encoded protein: CASSQPTGTPNTEAFF.

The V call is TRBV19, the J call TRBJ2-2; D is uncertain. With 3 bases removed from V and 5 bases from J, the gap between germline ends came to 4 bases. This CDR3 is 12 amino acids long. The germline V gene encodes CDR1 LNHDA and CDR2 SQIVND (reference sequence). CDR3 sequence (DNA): TGTGCCAGTAGTATTATGACCGGGGAGCTGTTTTTT. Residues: CASSIMTGELFF.

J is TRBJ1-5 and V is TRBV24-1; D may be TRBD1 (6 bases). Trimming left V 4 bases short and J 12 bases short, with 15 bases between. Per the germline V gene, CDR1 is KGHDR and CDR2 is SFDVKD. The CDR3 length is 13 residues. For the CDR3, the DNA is TGTGCCACCAGTGACTTTGACAGGCGGAACCAGCATTTT. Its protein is CATSDFDRRNQHF.

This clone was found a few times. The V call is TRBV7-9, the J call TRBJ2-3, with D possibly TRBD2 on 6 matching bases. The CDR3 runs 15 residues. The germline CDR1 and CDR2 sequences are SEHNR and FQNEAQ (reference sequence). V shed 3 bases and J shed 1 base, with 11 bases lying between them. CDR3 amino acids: CASSFSGSRTDTQYF. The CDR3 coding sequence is TGTGCCAGCAGCTTTAGCGGATCGCGCACAGATACGCAGTATTTT.

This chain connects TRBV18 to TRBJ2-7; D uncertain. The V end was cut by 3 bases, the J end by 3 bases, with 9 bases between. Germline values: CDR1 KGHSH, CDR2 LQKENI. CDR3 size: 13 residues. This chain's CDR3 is CASSPYSLYEQYF. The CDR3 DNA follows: TGTGCCAGCTCACCGTACAGCCTCTACGAGCAGTACTTC.

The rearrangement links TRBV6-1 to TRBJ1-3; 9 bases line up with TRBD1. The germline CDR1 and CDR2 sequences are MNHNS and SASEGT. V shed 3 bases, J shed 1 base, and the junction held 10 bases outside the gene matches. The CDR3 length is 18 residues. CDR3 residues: CASSDGRTGVPSGNTIYF. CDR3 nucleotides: TGTGCCAGCAGTGATGGTAGGACAGGGGTCCCATCTGGAAACACCATATATTTT.

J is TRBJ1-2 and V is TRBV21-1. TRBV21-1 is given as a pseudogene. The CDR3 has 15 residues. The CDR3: CASSKEGGKYYGYTF. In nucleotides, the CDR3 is TGTGCCAGCAGCAAAGAGGGGGGGAAGTATTATGGCTACACCTTC.

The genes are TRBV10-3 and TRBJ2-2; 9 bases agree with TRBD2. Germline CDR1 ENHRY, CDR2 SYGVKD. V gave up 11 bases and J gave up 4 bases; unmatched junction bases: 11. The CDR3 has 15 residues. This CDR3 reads CASRSGSFGTGELFF. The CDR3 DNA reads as TGTGCCTCACGTAGCGGGAGCTTCGGCACCGGGGAGCTGTTTTTT.

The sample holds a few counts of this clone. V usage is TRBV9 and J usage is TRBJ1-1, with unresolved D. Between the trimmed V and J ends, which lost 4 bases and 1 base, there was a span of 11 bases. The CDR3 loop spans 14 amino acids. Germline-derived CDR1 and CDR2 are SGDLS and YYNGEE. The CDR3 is CASSPAHRNTEAFF. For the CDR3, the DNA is TGTGCCAGCAGCCCAGCCCACAGGAACACTGAAGCTTTCTTT.

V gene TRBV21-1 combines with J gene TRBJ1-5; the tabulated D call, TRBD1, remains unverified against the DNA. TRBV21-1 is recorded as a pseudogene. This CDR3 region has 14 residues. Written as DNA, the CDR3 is TGTGCCAGCAGCGCTACAGGGAGCAATCAGCCCCAGCATTTT. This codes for CASSATGSNQPQHF.

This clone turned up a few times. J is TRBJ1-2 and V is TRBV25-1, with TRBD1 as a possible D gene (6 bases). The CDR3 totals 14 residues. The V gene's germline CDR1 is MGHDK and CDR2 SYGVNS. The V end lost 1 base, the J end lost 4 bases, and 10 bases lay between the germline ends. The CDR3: CASSELDRTYGYTF. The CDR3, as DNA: TGTGCCAGCAGTGAATTAGACAGGACCTATGGCTACACCTTC.

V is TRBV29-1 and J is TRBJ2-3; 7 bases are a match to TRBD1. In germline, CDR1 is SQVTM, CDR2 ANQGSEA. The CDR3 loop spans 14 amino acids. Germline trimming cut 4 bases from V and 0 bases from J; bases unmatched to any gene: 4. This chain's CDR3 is CSVVGTASTDTQYF. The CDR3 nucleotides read TGCAGCGTTGTAGGGACAGCGAGCACAGATACGCAGTATTTT.

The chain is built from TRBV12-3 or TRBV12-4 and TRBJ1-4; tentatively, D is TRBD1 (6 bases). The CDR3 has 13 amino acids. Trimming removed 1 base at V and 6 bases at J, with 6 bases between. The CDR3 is CASSLDRDEKLFF. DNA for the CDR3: TGTGCCAGCAGTTTAGACAGGGATGAAAAACTGTTTTTT.